Listed below are T cell receptor beta chains from one sample, sequenced in a study of cytomegalovirus exposure and HLA in healthy donors. Measured with immunoSEQ multiplex PCR; TCRdb has only the in-frame clones, and not every one. The data contain about 140,000 clones, 70% to 85% of them singletons. The sequenced sample was PBMCs. These receptors were taken from a woman aged 45-65 years in good health and CMV-seropositive. The CDR3 runs from the conserved cysteine through the conserved F or W. A D gene is named only where the DNA matches it firmly. Rows give clone size only sometimes, using once, few, many, or a class for an expanded clone.

15 few TRBD2 TRBJ2-2 TRBV7-3 TGTGCCAGCAGCTTATCTAGCGGAAAAACCGGGGAGCTGTTTTTT CASSLSSGKTGELFF
14 . . TRBJ1-2 TRBV5-1 TGCGCCAGCAGCTTGGCTAGGGACACTGATGGCTACACCTTC CASSLARDTDGYTF
15 . . TRBJ1-2 TRBV7-9 TGTGCCAGCAGCTTTCAGACAGGAGCTAACTATGGCTACACCTTC CASSFQTGANYGYTF
14 few TRBD1 TRBJ2-5 TRBV6-6 TGTGTCAGTACCCGGCAGGGGGTGGGAGAGACCCAGTACTTC CVSTRQGVGETQYF
15 . . TRBJ1-6 TRBV14 TGTGCCAGCAGCCAAGGCCAGGGAATTAATTCACCCCTCCACTTT CASSQGQGINSPLHF
15 . TRBD2 TRBJ2-1 TRBV7-3 TGTGCCAGCAGCTCTAGCGGGGGGCCCACTCAAGAGCAGTTCTTC CASSSSGGPTQEQFF
13 . TRBD2 TRBJ2-7 TRBV6-6 TGTGCCAGCAGCACCGCCGGGGGGGGCCGGGTGGACTTC CASSTAGGGRVDF
16 . . TRBJ2-7 TRBV12-5 TGTGCTAGTGGTTTGGTAATGGGGGGGGCCCCCTACGAGCAGTACTTC CASGLVMGGAPYEQYF
12 . . TRBJ1-2 TRBV28 TGTGCCAGCAGTTGGCAGACTTATGGCTACACCTTC CASSWQTYGYTF
17 once TRBD2 TRBJ2-3 TRBV4-3 TGCGCCAGCAGCCAAGATTTTGCGGGGGGGCCCGCAGATACGCAGTATTTT CASSQDFAGGPADTQYF
15 . . TRBJ2-2 TRBV11-1 TGTGCCAGCAGCTTAGCGGGGGCGCGAACCGGGGAGCTGTTTTTT CASSLAGARTGELFF
16 few TRBD1 TRBJ1-5 TRBV19 TGTGCCAGTAGTCCCCAACAGGGGGCAAGCAATCAGCCCCAGCATTTT CASSPQQGASNQPQHF